The 30 T cell receptor beta chains below come from one sample, sequenced in a study of T cells in women clearing cervical HPV infection. The method was immunoSEQ multiplex PCR; TCRdb's version includes in-frame clones alone and lacks a portion of them. This sample's table reports more than 30,000 clones. Sequencing was done on a sample of blood buffy coat. These TCRs come from a woman between 18 and 70 years old with a cervical HPV16 infection that either progressed to CIN3+ or cleared (not recorded which).

As to this clone: The read comes to an end 3 residues before the CDR3 does, leaving the germline J gene to fill in the end. The chain is built from TRBV4-2 and TRBJ2-3; 16 bases are a match to TRBD2. Trimming took 4 bases from V and 6 from J; bases not matched to a gene: 4. The CDR3 has 16 amino acids. Germline V gene data show CDR1 as LGHNA and CDR2 as YNFKEQ. CDR3 DNA, as far as it was read: TGTGCCAGCAGCCCGGGACTAGCGGGGGGGCCGGATACG. It encodes CASSPGLAGGPDT. The full-length CDR3 reads as CASSPGLAGGPDTQYF.

As concerns this clone: The read terminates 3 residues ahead of where the CDR3 ends, so the germline J gene completes it. The rearrangement links TRBV6-4 to TRBJ1-2; possible D gene TRBD1, 5 bases. Trimming removed 3 bases from V and 4 bases from J, with 9 bases in between. Germline V gene sequence: CDR1 MRHNA, CDR2 SNTAGT. CDR3 length: 13 amino acids. CDR3 DNA (partial): TGTGCCAGCAGTGAGGGCCAGGGCTATGGC. It encodes CASSEGQGYG. The complete CDR3 reads CASSEGQGYGYTF.

Regarding this clone: The CDR3 is cut off 3 residues early in the read; its end comes from the germline J gene. The chain recombines TRBV7-2 with TRBJ1-2; D ambiguous. The CDR3 is made up of 13 amino acids. Trimming removed 3 bases from V and 6 bases from J, with 11 bases in between. Germline CDR1 reads SGHTA; CDR2 reads FQGNSA. The CDR3 bases that were read are TGTGCCAGCAGCTTCTTTTCCGGGGATGGC. Amino acid sequence: CASSFFSGDG. The full CDR3 sequence reads CASSFFSGDGYTF.

Details on this clone: From the germline J gene comes the end of the CDR3, since the read stops 3 residues before it. The V call is TRBV7-9, the J call TRBJ2-3; unclear D gene. In germline, CDR1 is SEHNR, CDR2 FQNEAQ (reference sequence). V was pared by 1 base and J by 8 bases, with 7 bases between. The CDR3 has 12 residues. Here the CDR3 reads CASSLGLSTQYF. The covered CDR3 bases are TGTGCCAGCAGCTTAGGGCTGAGTACG.

As for this clone: Read data end 3 residues before the CDR3 end; the end is taken from the germline J gene. The gene calls are TRBV6-2 or TRBV6-3 and TRBJ1-4, with D possibly TRBD1 on 6 matching bases. Germline CDR1 MNHEY, CDR2 SVGEGT. The CDR3 covers 14 residues. The sequenced CDR3 bases are TGTGCCAGCAGTTCCCTGGGGGCGAGTTCACCA. Its translation is CASSSLGASSP. The CDR3 in its entirety is CASSSLGASSPLFF.

Regarding this clone: The read comes to an end 3 residues before the CDR3 does, leaving the germline J gene to fill in the end. The genes are TRBV20-1 and TRBJ1-1; 7 bases match TRBD1. The CDR3 has 14 residues. CDR1 and CDR2 from the germline V gene are DFQATT and SNEGSKA (reference sequence). The V gene end was trimmed by 5 bases and the J gene end by 2 bases; junction bases not matched to a gene: 8. The DNA read from the CDR3 is TGCAGTGCTTTGACAGGGTGGGATAACACTGAA. It translates to CSALTGWDNTE. The entire CDR3 protein reads CSALTGWDNTEAFF.

Comment on this clone: The CDR3 end is not reached by the read, which stops 3 residues before it; the germline J gene fills it in. The chain joins TRBV5-6 to TRBJ2-5, with D perhaps assigned TRBD1 or TRBD2 (6 bases each). V shed 1 base and J shed 5 bases, with 12 bases lying between them. CDR3 size: 14 residues. CDR1 is SGHDT and CDR2 is YYEEEE in the germline V gene. This CDR3 reads CASSLSTGRETQYF. The sequenced part of the CDR3 DNA is TGTGCCAGCAGCTTGTCCACAGGGAGGGAGACC.

Comment on this clone: An end of the junction differs from the germline gene, which may be a read error. With the read ending 3 residues before the CDR3 end, the germline J gene is used to fill in that end. The chain uses TRBV4-2 and TRBJ2-1, with TRBD2 matching over 10 bases. The CDR3 consists of 15 residues. CDR1 and CDR2 (germline): LGHNA, YNFKEQ. The covered CDR3 bases are TGCGCCAGCAGCCAAACTAGCGGGGAATACAATGAG. It codes for CASSQTSGEYNE. The full CDR3 is CASSQTSGEYNEQFF.

For this clone: The CDR3 end falls 3 residues outside the read, so it is completed with the germline J gene. The chain joins TRBV5-1 to TRBJ1-5; 7 nucleotides align to TRBD1. The junction had 10 bases not matched to a gene; V was cut back by 4 bases and J by 3 bases. This CDR3 comprises 16 residues. Germline assignment: CDR1 SGHRS and CDR2 YFSETQ. Incomplete CDR3 DNA: TGCGCCAGCAGCCAGGGGGACATGGGATTCAATCAGCCC. This gives the protein CASSQGDMGFNQP. The whole CDR3 region reads CASSQGDMGFNQPQHF.

Note on this clone: The CDR3 is cut off 3 residues early in the read; its end comes from the germline J gene. The chain employs TRBV19 and TRBJ2-2; 9 positions match TRBD1. The V segment lost 5 bases and the J segment 4 bases; nucleotides outside the gene matches: 8. Per germline, CDR1 LNHDA and CDR2 SQIVND (reference sequence). The CDR3 spans 16 residues. The part of the CDR3 DNA that was read is TGTGCCAGTAGTTCTGGGGGACAGGGCCGCACCGGGGAG. Translation: CASSSGGQGRTGE. In full, the CDR3 reads CASSSGGQGRTGELFF.

Of note for this clone: The read is 3 residues too short to cover the CDR3 end, so that end is filled in from the germline J gene. The V call is TRBV7-2, the J call TRBJ1-1; TRBD1 matches 12 bases. Germline assignment: CDR1 SGHTA and CDR2 FQGNSA. The junction had 5 bases not matched to a gene; V was cut back by 4 bases and J by 5 bases. The CDR3 sequence is 15 residues long. The CDR3 bases that were read are TGTGCCAGCAGCTCGGGGACAGGGGGCAGGACTGAA. Its protein product is CASSSGTGGRTE. The CDR3, in full, reads CASSSGTGGRTEAFF. Together with reference TRBV7-2 and TRBJ1-1, the CDR3 gives the full variable domain: GAGVSQSPSNKVTEKGKDVELRCDPISGHTALYWYRQSLGQGLEFLIYFQGNSAPDKSGLPSDRFSAERTGGSVSTLTIQRTQQEDSAVYLCASSSGTGGRTEAFFGQGTRLTVV.

Concerning this clone: The read stops 3 residues short of the end of the CDR3; the missing end is completed from the germline J gene. The chain uses TRBV5-1 and TRBJ2-2, with 8 bases fitting TRBD2. CDR3 size: 18 residues. CDR1 and CDR2 (germline): SGHRS, YFSETQ. The covered CDR3 bases are TGCGCCAGCAGCAGCACTAGCGGAACCTCCTCTGGGGCCAACGTG. Amino acids: CASSSTSGTSSGANV. From start to end, the CDR3 is CASSSTSGTSSGANVLFF.

Points on this clone: The read comes to an end 3 residues before the CDR3 does, leaving the germline J gene to fill in the end. The chain combines TRBV29-1 with TRBJ1-1, with TRBD1 identical over 8 bases. The CDR3 spans 15 residues. CDR1 is SQVTM and CDR2 is ANQGSEA in the germline V gene. J gave up 1 base and V 7 bases, and 11 bases lay outside the gene matches. The CDR3 DNA, read in part, is TGCAGCGAAAGGGACAGGACCAAGGGGAACACTGAA. Protein sequence: CSERDRTKGNTE. The CDR3 reads in full as CSERDRTKGNTEAFF.

Comments on this clone: The read finishes 3 residues shy of the CDR3 end, and the germline J gene is used to complete it. V is TRBV5-1 and J is TRBJ2-2; weak D call: TRBD2 (6 bases). The germline V gene has CDR1 SGHRS and CDR2 YFSETQ. The CDR3 is made up of 14 amino acids. CDR3 bases read: TGCGCCAGCAGCGCGGGGACGTTTCGAGAAAAG. This codes for CASSAGTFREK. Given in full, the CDR3 is CASSAGTFREKLFF.

With respect to this clone: The read terminates 3 residues ahead of where the CDR3 ends, so the germline J gene completes it. The chain employs TRBV20-1 and TRBJ1-2; maybe TRBD1 (5 bases). V was pared by 7 bases and J by 6 bases, with 21 bases between. Germline V gene lookup returns CDR1 DFQATT and CDR2 SNEGSKA (reference sequence). This CDR3 is 14 amino acids long. The CDR3 is CSVAGQMGNDGYTF. The CDR3 DNA, read in part, is TGCAGTGTTGCAGGGCAGATGGGGAATGATGGC.

Turning to this clone: Sequencing ends 3 residues short of the CDR3 end; the germline J gene provides the rest. The chain recombines TRBV2 with TRBJ1-5; tentatively, D is TRBD1 (5 bases). The germline V and J ends were trimmed by 5 bases and 2 bases, with 13 bases remaining between them. The CDR3 totals 15 residues. Germline V lookup: CDR1 SNHLY, CDR2 FYNNEI. CDR3 sequence reads: CASSSQGGRNQPQHF. The part of the CDR3 DNA that was read is TGTGCCAGCAGTTCGCAGGGAGGTCGCAATCAGCCC. The entire variable domain, with the rest obtained from reference TRBV2 and TRBJ1-5, is as follows: EPEVTQTPSHQVTQMGQEVILRCVPISNHLYFYWYRQILGQKVEFLVSFYNNEISEKSEIFDDQFSVERPDGSNFTLKIRSTKLEDSAMYFCASSSQGGRNQPQHFGDGTRLSIL.

Remarks on this clone: The read terminates 3 residues ahead of where the CDR3 ends, so the germline J gene completes it. The chain recombines TRBV28 with TRBJ2-5, with TRBD1 matching over 8 bases. In germline, CDR1 is MDHEN, CDR2 SYDVKM. There are 13 residues in the CDR3. V gave up 6 bases and J gave up 5 bases; unmatched junction bases: 5. The sequenced part of the CDR3 DNA is TGTGCCAGCAGCCGGCGACAGGGGGAGACC. As protein: CASSRRQGET. The full CDR3 sequence reads CASSRRQGETQYF. The whole variable domain, filled in from reference TRBV28 and TRBJ2-5, reads DVKVTQSSRYLVKRTGEKVFLECVQDMDHENMFWYRQDPGLGLRLIYFSYDVKMKEKGDIPEGYSVSREKKERFSLILESASTNQTSMYLCASSRRQGETQYFGPGTRLLVL.

CDR3 DNA, as far as it was read: TGTGCCAGCAGCTTGGCAGGGGGCGCTAGAAACGAG. Encoded protein: CASSLAGGARNE. The whole CDR3 region reads CASSLAGGARNEQYF. The V gene is TRBV5-4, the J gene TRBJ2-7, with 8 bases matching TRBD1. The CDR3 end falls 3 residues outside the read, so it is completed with the germline J gene. Losses at the gene ends were 0 bases for V and 5 bases for J; bases not matched to a gene: 7. CDR1 is SGHNT, CDR2 YYREEE, per germline (reference sequence). CDR3 length equals 15 residues.

Note on this clone: The CDR3 end falls 3 residues outside the read, so it is completed with the germline J gene. The chain is built from TRBV12-3 or TRBV12-4 and TRBJ2-3; 8 bases map to TRBD2. Trimming took 4 bases from V and 3 from J; bases not matched to a gene: 9. The CDR3 runs 16 residues. CDR3 bases read: TGTGCCAGCAGTTGGAGGAGCGGGGGTTTGACAGATACG. Translated: CASSWRSGGLTDT. The complete CDR3 protein is CASSWRSGGLTDTQYF.

With respect to this clone: Read data end 3 residues before the CDR3 end; the end is taken from the germline J gene. The chain links TRBV19 to TRBJ2-7; 8 bases map to TRBD1. The CDR3 loop spans 18 amino acids. Trimming at V came to 5 bases and at J to 2 bases, leaving 17 bases not matched to a gene. Germline CDR1 reads LNHDA; CDR2 reads SQIVND (reference sequence). This CDR3 reads CASSLTAATGTGTYEQYF. The DNA read from the CDR3 is TGTGCCAGTAGTCTGACCGCCGCAACCGGGACAGGAACCTACGAG.

Turning to this clone: The missing CDR3 end, 3 residues past where the read stops, is filled in from the germline J gene. The chain has TRBV7-6 and TRBJ1-1, with a tentative D call TRBD1 (6 bases). Germline CDR1 and CDR2: SGHVS and FNYEAQ. Between the trimmed V and J ends, which lost 5 bases and 2 bases, there was a span of 12 bases. The CDR3 spans 14 residues. Partial CDR3 DNA: TGTGCCAGCAGCCGAGGACAGACAAACACTGAA. It yields the protein CASSRGQTNTE. The full CDR3 protein reads CASSRGQTNTEAFF. Complete variable domain (other parts from reference TRBV7-6 and TRBJ1-1): GAGVSQSPRYKVTKRGQDVALRCDPISGHVSLYWYRQALGQGPEFLTYFNYEAQQDKSGLPNDRFSAERPEGSISTLTIQRTEQRDSAMYRCASSRGQTNTEAFFGQGTRLTVV.

Comments on this clone: Coverage ceases 3 residues before the CDR3 finishes, and the germline J gene fills in the end. The chain joins TRBV23-1 to TRBJ1-2, with D tentatively TRBD1 (5 bases). TRBV23-1 is filed as an ORF, its function uncertain. The CDR3 sequence is 14 residues long. CDR3 residues: CASSQLIGHYDYTF. CDR3 DNA (partial): TGCGCCAGCAGTCAATTGATTGGACACTACGAC.

A note on this clone: The read ends 3 residues early relative to the CDR3; the germline J gene fills the gap. The chain is built from TRBV10-3 and TRBJ2-5, with TRBD2 matching over 12 bases. The CDR3 spans 18 residues. The germline V gene has CDR1 ENHRY and CDR2 SYGVKD. V was clipped by 4 bases and J by 0 bases; unmatched bases: 9. CDR3 bases read: TGTGCCATCAGTGGCGGAAGGACTAGCGGGGCGTACCAAGAGACC. This translates into CAISGGRTSGAYQET. The CDR3 in its entirety is CAISGGRTSGAYQETQYF.

Comments on this clone: The observed sequence ends 3 residues before the CDR3 terminus, with the missing tail filled in from the germline J gene. The V call is TRBV5-6, the J call TRBJ2-3; 8 nucleotides align to TRBD1. J gave up 4 bases and V 4 bases, and 5 bases lay outside the gene matches. CDR3 length: 14 amino acids. The germline gives CDR1 SGHDT, CDR2 YYEEEE. Incomplete CDR3 DNA: TGTGCCAGCAGCCTGGACAGGGTGCCAGATACG. Translation: CASSLDRVPDT. The CDR3 reads in full as CASSLDRVPDTQYF.

Comment on this clone: The read is 3 residues too short to cover the CDR3 end, so that end is filled in from the germline J gene. This sequence joins TRBV7-9 and TRBJ1-4; 7 bases fit TRBD1. This CDR3 comprises 15 residues. The germline gives CDR1 SEHNR, CDR2 FQNEAQ (reference sequence). The CDR3 sequence: CASSPQGTSDSPLFF. The sequenced part of the CDR3 DNA is TGTGCCAGCAGCCCACAGGGGACCTCGGATTCACCA.

As to this clone: The DNA ends 3 residues before the CDR3 does, and the rest of the CDR3 is filled in from the germline J gene. V usage is TRBV4-1 and J usage is TRBJ2-7; 10 nucleotides agree with TRBD2. The CDR3 has 13 amino acids. The germline V gene has CDR1 MGHRA and CDR2 YSYEKL. Trimming took 2 bases from V and 5 from J; bases not matched to a gene: 0. CDR3 bases read: TGCGCCAGCAGCCAACTAGCGGGGGACGAG. Protein: CASSQLAGDE. The whole CDR3 reads CASSQLAGDEQYF.

As to this clone: The read ends 3 residues before the CDR3 terminus; that terminus is restored from the germline J gene. The chain has TRBV7-9 and TRBJ1-5; 7 positions agree with TRBD1. V lost 1 base to trimming and J lost 3 bases; unmatched junction nucleotides: 3. CDR1 and CDR2 from the germline V gene are SEHNR and FQNEAQ (reference sequence). This CDR3 comprises 15 residues. The CDR3 loop reads CASSLEGQYNQPQHF. CDR3 DNA, as far as it was read: TGTGCCAGCAGCTTAGAGGGACAGTACAATCAGCCC.

For this clone: From the germline J gene comes the end of the CDR3, since the read stops 3 residues before it. The chain has TRBV5-1 and TRBJ2-2, with 7 bases aligning to TRBD2. Germline V gives CDR1 SGHRS, CDR2 YFSETQ. V shed 3 bases and J 1 base; nucleotides not matched to a gene: 3. The CDR3 has 15 residues. CDR3 DNA (partial): TGCGCCAGCAGCTACAGCGGGGAGAACACCGGGGAG. The encoded protein is CASSYSGENTGE. The CDR3 in its entirety is CASSYSGENTGELFF. Full variable domain (outside the CDR3, taken from reference TRBV5-1 and TRBJ2-2): KAGVTQTPRYLIKTRGQQVTLSCSPISGHRSVSWYQQTPGQGLQFLFEYFSETQRNKGNFPGRFSGRQFSNSRSEMNVSTLELGDSALYLCASSYSGENTGELFFGEGSRLTVL.

CDR3: CASSGGQGNKNIQYF. CDR3 DNA, as far as it was read: TGTGCCAGCAGCGGGGGACAGGGGAACAAAAACATT. The V call is TRBV7-9, the J call TRBJ2-4; 10 nucleotides agree with TRBD1. From the germline J gene comes the end of the CDR3, since the read stops 3 residues before it. The J segment lost 3 bases and the V segment lost 5 bases, leaving 4 bases of the junction unmatched. Germline CDR1 reads SEHNR; CDR2 reads FQNEAQ (reference sequence). The CDR3 consists of 15 residues.

Turning to this clone: The read comes to an end 3 residues before the CDR3 does, leaving the germline J gene to fill in the end. This chain links TRBV19 with TRBJ2-7; 8 bases line up with TRBD1. Germline CDR1 and CDR2: LNHDA and SQIVND (reference sequence). With 5 bases clipped from V and 6 bases from J, the junction kept 6 bases outside the gene matches. The CDR3 covers 13 residues. The CDR3 loop reads CASSPGQVGEQYF. The sequenced part of the CDR3 DNA is TGTGCCAGTAGTCCGGGACAGGTCGGCGAG.